The rows below give T cell receptor beta chains drawn from one sample of a study of cytomegalovirus exposure and HLA in healthy donors. TCRdb keeps only in-frame clones here, not all; method: immunoSEQ multiplex PCR. The repertoire holds more than 100,000 clones, with 55% to 75% as singletons. The sample comprised PBMCs. All receptors derive from a woman between 35 and 50 years old in good health and CMV-seropositive. The CDR3 runs from the conserved cysteine through the conserved F or W. The D gene is left open where the match is weak. Clone size is shown for a subset of rows, as once, few, many or a class of expanded clone.

TGTGCCAGCAGTTTAGGGGGACTCGGGGAGCTGTTTTTT,CASSLGGLGELFF,TRBV27,NA,TRBJ2-2,NA
TGTGCCAGCAGCTCTTTGGACAGGGTCTATGGCTACACCTTC,CASSSLDRVYGYTF,TRBV7-2,TRBD1,TRBJ1-2,few
TGTGCCAGCTCACCCCCGGACACCCCCCAAGAGACCCAGTACTTC,CASSPPDTPQETQYF,TRBV18,NA,TRBJ2-5,NA
TGCAGCGTTGAGGGGCGGGGGGACCCTAAATCCTACAATGAGCAGTTCTTC,CSVEGRGDPKSYNEQFF,TRBV29-1,TRBD2,TRBJ2-1,NA
TGTGCCAGCAGCCAAGGGTGGCAGGGTGTATCCAGGATCTTT,CASSQGWQGVSRIF,TRBV14,NA,TRBJ1-1,NA
TGTGCCAGCAGCTTGGTAAGCGAGCAGTACTTC,CASSLVSEQYF,TRBV5-6,NA,TRBJ2-7,few
NA,CASSWGGGASFF,TRBV7-2,NA,TRBJ2-1,NA
TGCGCCAGCAGCTCCGGGACTAGCGGGTTCCTCTACAGTGAGCAGTTCTTC,CASSSGTSGFLYSEQFF,TRBV5-1,TRBD2,TRBJ2-1,NA
TGTGCCAGCAGCCATACAGCCGACCGAAACATTCAGTACTTC,CASSHTADRNIQYF,TRBV7-9,NA,TRBJ2-4,NA
TGTGCCAGCAGCTTAAACCCTGTAGTCAATGAGCAGTTCTTC,CASSLNPVVNEQFF,TRBV7-3,NA,TRBJ2-1,NA
TGTGCCAGCAGCTTAGTTGCGGGGAACCCCTACGAGCAGTACTTC,CASSLVAGNPYEQYF,TRBV11-2,NA,TRBJ2-7,NA
TGCGCCAGCAGCCAAGATCTGGGACAGTGGACCTACGAGCAGTACTTC,CASSQDLGQWTYEQYF,TRBV4-3,TRBD1,TRBJ2-7,few
TGTGCCAGCAGTGCCCTCCGGGGGGGGGAGGAGACCCAGTACTTC,CASSALRGGEETQYF,TRBV27,TRBD2,TRBJ2-5,NA
TGTGCCAGCCTGGCCGTGAACACCGGGGAGCTGTTTTTT,CASLAVNTGELFF,TRBV6-1,NA,TRBJ2-2,few
TGTGCCAGCAAATCGGACAGGGCAACCTCCTACGAGCAGTACTTC,CASKSDRATSYEQYF,TRBV2,TRBD1,TRBJ2-7,NA
TGTGCCAGCAGTAGCGGGGCAGACTACAATGAGCAGTTCTTC,CASSSGADYNEQFF,TRBV7-6,TRBD2,TRBJ2-1,NA
TGTGCCATCAGTGAAACAAGGGGACAGGGGGCCTATGGCTACACCTTC,CAISETRGQGAYGYTF,TRBV10-3,TRBD1,TRBJ1-2,NA
TGTGCCAGCGTTAGGACAGCCCCGAACACTGAAGCTTTCTTT,CASVRTAPNTEAFF,TRBV2,NA,TRBJ1-1,NA
TGCGCCAGCCGGGACACCTTTAACACCGGGGAGCTGTTTTTT,CASRDTFNTGELFF,TRBV5-1,NA,TRBJ2-2,NA
TGTGCCAGCAGCTTAGCGGGACTAATCCAAGAGACCCAGTACTTC,CASSLAGLIQETQYF,TRBV7-9,TRBD2,TRBJ2-5,NA
TGTGCCATCAGTGAAGGAGCGGGCAATCAGCCCCAGCATTTT,CAISEGAGNQPQHF,TRBV10-3,NA,TRBJ1-5,NA
TGTGCCAGCAGCTCCGGGACAGGGGGACTTAGCGGGGAGCTGTTTTTT,CASSSGTGGLSGELFF,TRBV7-2,TRBD1,TRBJ2-2,NA
TGTGCCAGTAGTACAGTCACAGGGGGCTGGACTGAAGCTTTCTTT,CASSTVTGGWTEAFF,TRBV19,TRBD1,TRBJ1-1,NA
TGTGCCAGCAGCCCCGACAGGGGCTATGGCTACACCTTC,CASSPDRGYGYTF,TRBV9,TRBD1,TRBJ1-2,NA
TGTGCCAGCAGTGAAGCGCTTCTCAGGGGTAATCAGCCCCAGCATTTT,CASSEALLRGNQPQHF,TRBV6-1,NA,TRBJ1-5,NA
TGTGCCACCAGCAGAGATCGGGATAGGGTCATCTATGGCTACACCTTC,CATSRDRDRVIYGYTF,TRBV15,NA,TRBJ1-2,few
TGTGCCAGCTCTATTACAGGGAACTATGGCTACACCTTC,CASSITGNYGYTF,TRBV18,NA,TRBJ1-2,NA
TGCGCCAGCAGCCTTCCTAGCGGGGGGGTCAATGAGCAGTTCTTC,CASSLPSGGVNEQFF,TRBV4-3,TRBD2,TRBJ2-1,once
TGCGCCAGCACGGACCAGGAGGGCGAGCAGTACTTC,CASTDQEGEQYF,TRBV5-1,NA,TRBJ2-7,NA
TGTGCCAGCAGTGAATCAGGATATAATTCACCCCTCCACTTT,CASSESGYNSPLHF,TRBV25-1,NA,TRBJ1-6,NA
TGTGCCAGCAGCTTAGATCCCAACAGGGAGATCTATGGCTACACCTTC,CASSLDPNREIYGYTF,TRBV7-2,NA,TRBJ1-2,NA
TGCGCCAGCAGCCCCGGGGGTTGGGACACTGAAGCTTTCTTT,CASSPGGWDTEAFF,TRBV5-1,NA,TRBJ1-1,NA
TGTGCCAGCTCACCCGGGACAGAGCAAGAGACCCAGTACTTC,CASSPGTEQETQYF,TRBV18,TRBD1,TRBJ2-5,few
TGTGCCAGCAGTGAGGAGCGCGATACGCAGTATTTT,CASSEERDTQYF,TRBV2,NA,TRBJ2-3,NA
TGTGCCAGCAGTGGGACATCTCTTAACACTGAAGCTTTCTTT,CASSGTSLNTEAFF,TRBV21-1,NA,TRBJ1-1,NA
TGTGCCAGCAGCCAAGACTCCCTGGACACGAACACTGAAGCTTTCTTT,CASSQDSLDTNTEAFF,TRBV14,NA,TRBJ1-1,NA
TGTGCCAGCAGCGCCTCGGGAGGTGGCAATCAGCCCCAGCATTTT,CASSASGGGNQPQHF,TRBV2,NA,TRBJ1-5,NA
TGTGCCAGCAGCTTAGCGGTTTGGGGCGACTCTGGAAACACCATATATTTT,CASSLAVWGDSGNTIYF,TRBV7-2,NA,TRBJ1-3,NA
TGCAGCGTTGAAAGGGGCCTGAACACTGAAGCTTTCTTT,CSVERGLNTEAFF,TRBV29-1,NA,TRBJ1-1,NA
TGTGCCAGCAGTTTGGGGACAGGGAGTATGAACACTGAAGCTTTCTTT,CASSLGTGSMNTEAFF,TRBV28,TRBD1,TRBJ1-1,NA
TGCGCCAGCAGTCGAGGAGACTACGAGCAGTACTTC,CASSRGDYEQYF,TRBV5-1,NA,TRBJ2-7,NA
TGTGCCAGCAGTTACCGGAGGGGACAGTCTATGGAGCAGTACTTC,CASSYRRGQSMEQYF,TRBV6-6,NA,TRBJ2-7,NA
TGTGCCAGCAGGATTGACAGGGCTGGGTCACCCCTCCACTTT,CASRIDRAGSPLHF,TRBV2,TRBD1,TRBJ1-6,few
TGTGCCAGCAGCCCCAGGGGGCGCGCCACTGAAGCTTTCTTT,CASSPRGRATEAFF,TRBV9,TRBD1,TRBJ1-1,NA
TGCAGCGGGAAAGACAGTCCGAACACTGAAGCTTTCTTT,CSGKDSPNTEAFF,TRBV29-1,NA,TRBJ1-1,NA
TGCAGCGTTGCACAGGGCTCCTACAATGAGCAGTTCTTC,CSVAQGSYNEQFF,TRBV29-1,NA,TRBJ2-1,few
TGCAGCGTTGCCGGGGGCCAAGAGACCCAGTACTTC,CSVAGGQETQYF,TRBV29-1,NA,TRBJ2-5,NA
TGTGCCAGCAGTGTTAGCGGGGGCACAGATACGCAGTATTTT,CASSVSGGTDTQYF,TRBV6-1,TRBD2,TRBJ2-3,NA
TGTGCCAGCAGTTACTCTGGCAGGGGGGACTACGAGCAGTACTTC,CASSYSGRGDYEQYF,TRBV6-6,NA,TRBJ2-7,NA
TGTGCCAGCAGCTTAGAAAGGGGATATAATTCACCCCTCCACTTT,CASSLERGYNSPLHF,TRBV11-2,NA,TRBJ1-6,NA
TGTGCCAGCACCAACGAGGACAGGTGGACCGGGGAGCTGTTTTTT,CASTNEDRWTGELFF,TRBV6-5,TRBD1,TRBJ2-2,few